This T cell receptor beta chain was identified in a study of T cell changes during pregnancy in multiple sclerosis. In germline, CDR1 is SNHLY, CDR2 FYNNEI. The CDR3 is made up of 13 amino acids. V was shortened by 7 bases and J by 0 bases, with 10 bases between the two germline ends. Sequencing used immunoSEQ multiplex PCR; TCRdb keeps in-frame clones, though not all of them. The sample includes 29,000 or so clones, 85% to 95% seen only once; the top ten take around 5.4%. The TCR comes from a female donor with multiple sclerosis, enrolled in a pregnancy study. V gene TRBV2 combines with J gene TRBJ2-7; D remains unclear. The sample consisted of CD8+ T cells from peripheral blood mononuclear cells, taken before pregnancy. The CDR3 DNA sequence: TGTGCCAGCACGGTGAGCGACTCCTACGAGCAGTACTTC. Translated, it gives CASTVSDSYEQYF.